This T cell receptor (beta chain) was profiled in a study of cytomegalovirus exposure and HLA in healthy donors. Study summary: The study's early data release held about 85 million unique TCRs from HLA-typed donors.

Germline trimming cut 5 bases from V and 2 bases from J; bases unmatched to any gene: 10. This CDR3 contains 19 residues. Germline V CDR1 and CDR2: LGHNT, FRNRAP. PCR used 60 Vbeta primers and 13 Jbeta primers. Generated by immunoSEQ multiplex PCR, the TCRdb table keeps only in-frame clones and is missing some. The sample shows hundreds of thousands of clones, about 80% of them seen only once. The chain couples TRBV12-5 to TRBJ2-3, with TRBD2 matching over 16 bases. Specimen: PBMCs. The clonotype comes from a woman aged 40 to 50 in good health and CMV-seronegative. CDR3 DNA: TGTGCTAGTGGTCTCCAGGGACTAGCGGGGGGGAGTTTCACAGATACGCAGTATTTT. This sequence encodes CASGLQGLAGGSFTDTQYF.